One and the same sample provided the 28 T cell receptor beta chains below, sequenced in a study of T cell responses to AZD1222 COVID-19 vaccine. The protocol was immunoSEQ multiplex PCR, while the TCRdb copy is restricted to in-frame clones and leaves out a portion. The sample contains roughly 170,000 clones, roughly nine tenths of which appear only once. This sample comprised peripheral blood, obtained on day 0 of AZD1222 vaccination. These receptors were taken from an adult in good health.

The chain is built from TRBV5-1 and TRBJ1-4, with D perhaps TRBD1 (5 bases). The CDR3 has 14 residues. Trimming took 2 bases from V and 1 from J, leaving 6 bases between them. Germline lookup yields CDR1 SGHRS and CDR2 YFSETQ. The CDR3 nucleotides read TGCGCCAGCAGCTTAGGGGTAACTAATGAAAAACTGTTTTTT. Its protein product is CASSLGVTNEKLFF.

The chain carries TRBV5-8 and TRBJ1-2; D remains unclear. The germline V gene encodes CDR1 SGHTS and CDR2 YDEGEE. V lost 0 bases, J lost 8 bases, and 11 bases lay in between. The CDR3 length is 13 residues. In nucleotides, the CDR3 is TGTGCCAGCAGCTTGGACGACACCTGGGGCTACACCTTC. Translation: CASSLDDTWGYTF.

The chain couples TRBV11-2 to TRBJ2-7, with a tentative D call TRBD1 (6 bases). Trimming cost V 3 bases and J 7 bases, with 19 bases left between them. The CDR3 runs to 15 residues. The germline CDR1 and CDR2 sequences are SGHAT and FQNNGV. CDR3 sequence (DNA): TGTGCCAGCAGCTTTACAGGGAAGAGAGTGGAAGAGCAGTACTTC. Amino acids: CASSFTGKRVEEQYF. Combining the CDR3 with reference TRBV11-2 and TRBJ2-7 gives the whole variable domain EAGVAQSPRYKIIEKRQSVAFWCNPISGHATLYWYQQILGQGPKLLIQFQNNGVVDDSQLPKDRFSAERLKGVDSTLKIQPAKLEDSAVYLCASSFTGKRVEEQYFGPGTRLTVT.

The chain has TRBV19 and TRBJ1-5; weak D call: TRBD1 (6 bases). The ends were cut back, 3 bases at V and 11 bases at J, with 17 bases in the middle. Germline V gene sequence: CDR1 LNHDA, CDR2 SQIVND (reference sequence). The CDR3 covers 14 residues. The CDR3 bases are TGTGCCAGTAGTATGGGGGCAGTATCAGGGGCCCAGCATTTT. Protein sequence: CASSMGAVSGAQHF.

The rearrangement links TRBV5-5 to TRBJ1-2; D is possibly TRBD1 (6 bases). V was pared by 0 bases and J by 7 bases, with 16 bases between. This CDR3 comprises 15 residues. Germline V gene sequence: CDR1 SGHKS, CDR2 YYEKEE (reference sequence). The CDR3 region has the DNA TGTGCCAGCAGCTTGGAGGGGGTCAGGGCCATTGGCTACACCTTC. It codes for CASSLEGVRAIGYTF.

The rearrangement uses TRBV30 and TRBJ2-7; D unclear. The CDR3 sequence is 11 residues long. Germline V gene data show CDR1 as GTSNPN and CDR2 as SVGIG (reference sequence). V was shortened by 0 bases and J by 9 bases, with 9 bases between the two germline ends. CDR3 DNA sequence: TGTGCCTGGAGTGTACTTGACGGGCAGTACTTC. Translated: CAWSVLDGQYF.

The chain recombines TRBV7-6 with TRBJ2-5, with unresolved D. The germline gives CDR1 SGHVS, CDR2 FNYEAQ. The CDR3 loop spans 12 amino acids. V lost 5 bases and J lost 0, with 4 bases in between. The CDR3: CASSPNQETQYF. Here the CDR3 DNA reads TGTGCCAGCAGCCCGAACCAAGAGACCCAGTACTTC.

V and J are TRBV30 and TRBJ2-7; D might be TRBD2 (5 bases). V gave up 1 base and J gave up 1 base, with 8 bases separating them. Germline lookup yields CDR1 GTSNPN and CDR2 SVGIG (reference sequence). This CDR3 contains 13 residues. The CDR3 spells CAWSELESYEQYF. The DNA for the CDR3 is TGTGCCTGGAGTGAACTAGAATCCTACGAGCAGTACTTC.

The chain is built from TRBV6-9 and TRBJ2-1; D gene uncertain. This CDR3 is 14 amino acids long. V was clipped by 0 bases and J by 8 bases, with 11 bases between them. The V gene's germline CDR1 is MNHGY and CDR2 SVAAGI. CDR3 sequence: CASSYSELIYEQFF. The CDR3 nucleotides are TGTGCCAGCAGTTATTCAGAACTAATCTATGAGCAGTTCTTC.

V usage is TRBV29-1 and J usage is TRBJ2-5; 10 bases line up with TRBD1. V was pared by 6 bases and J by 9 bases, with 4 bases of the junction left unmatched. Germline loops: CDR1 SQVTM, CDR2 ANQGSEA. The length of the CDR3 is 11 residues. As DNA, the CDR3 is TGCAGCGTCGACAGGGGGCATGCCCAGTACTTC. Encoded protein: CSVDRGHAQYF. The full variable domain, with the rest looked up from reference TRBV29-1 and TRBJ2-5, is SAVISQKPSRDICQRGTSLTIQCQVDSQVTMMFWYRQQPGQSLTLIATANQGSEATYESGFVIDKFPISRPNLTFSTLTVSNMSPEDSSIYLCSVDRGHAQYFGPGTRLLVL.

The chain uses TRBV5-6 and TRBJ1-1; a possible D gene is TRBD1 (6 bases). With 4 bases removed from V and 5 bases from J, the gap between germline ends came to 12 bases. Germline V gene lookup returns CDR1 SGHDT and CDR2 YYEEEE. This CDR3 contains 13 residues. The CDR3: CASSPEGVTEAFF. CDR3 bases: TGTGCCAGCAGCCCGGAGGGGGTTACTGAAGCTTTCTTT.

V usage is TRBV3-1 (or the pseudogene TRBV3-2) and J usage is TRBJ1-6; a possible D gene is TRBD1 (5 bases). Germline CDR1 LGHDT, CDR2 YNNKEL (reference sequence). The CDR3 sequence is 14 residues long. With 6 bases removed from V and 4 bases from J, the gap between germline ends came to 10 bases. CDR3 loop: CASSVTGYNSPLHF. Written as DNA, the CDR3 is TGTGCCAGCAGTGTAACAGGATATAATTCACCCCTCCACTTT.

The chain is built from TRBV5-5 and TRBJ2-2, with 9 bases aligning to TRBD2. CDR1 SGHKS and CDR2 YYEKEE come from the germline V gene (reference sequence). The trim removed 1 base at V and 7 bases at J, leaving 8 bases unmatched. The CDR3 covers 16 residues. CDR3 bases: TGTGCCAGCAGCTTGCATGTAGCGGGGGTAGGCGGGGAGCTGTTTTTT. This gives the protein CASSLHVAGVGGELFF. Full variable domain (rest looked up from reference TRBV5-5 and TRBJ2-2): DAGVTQSPTHLIKTRGQQVTLRCSPISGHKSVSWYQQVLGQGPQFIFQYYEKEERGRGNFPDRFSARQFPNYSSELNVNALLLGDSALYLCASSLHVAGVGGELFFGEGSRLTVL.

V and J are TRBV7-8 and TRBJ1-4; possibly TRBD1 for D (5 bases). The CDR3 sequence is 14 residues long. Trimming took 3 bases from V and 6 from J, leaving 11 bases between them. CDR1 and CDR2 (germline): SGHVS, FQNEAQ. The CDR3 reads CASSLEGDHEKLFF. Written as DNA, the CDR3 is TGTGCCAGCAGCTTGGAAGGGGATCATGAAAAACTGTTTTTT.

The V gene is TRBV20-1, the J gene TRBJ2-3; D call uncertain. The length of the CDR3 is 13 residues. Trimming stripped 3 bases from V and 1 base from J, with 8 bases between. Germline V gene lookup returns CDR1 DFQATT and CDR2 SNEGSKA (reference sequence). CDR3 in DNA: TGCAGTGCTAGTCTGGCGGGCACAGATACGCAGTATTTT. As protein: CSASLAGTDTQYF.

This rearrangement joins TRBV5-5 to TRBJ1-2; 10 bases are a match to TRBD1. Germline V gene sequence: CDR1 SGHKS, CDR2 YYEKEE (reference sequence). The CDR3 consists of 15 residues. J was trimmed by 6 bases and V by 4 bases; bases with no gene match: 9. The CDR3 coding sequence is TGTGCCAGCAGCCAATCCCCGGGACAGGGGCATGGCTACACCTTC. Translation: CASSQSPGQGHGYTF. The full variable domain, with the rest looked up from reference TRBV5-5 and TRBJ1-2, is DAGVTQSPTHLIKTRGQQVTLRCSPISGHKSVSWYQQVLGQGPQFIFQYYEKEERGRGNFPDRFSARQFPNYSSELNVNALLLGDSALYLCASSQSPGQGHGYTFGSGTRLTVV.

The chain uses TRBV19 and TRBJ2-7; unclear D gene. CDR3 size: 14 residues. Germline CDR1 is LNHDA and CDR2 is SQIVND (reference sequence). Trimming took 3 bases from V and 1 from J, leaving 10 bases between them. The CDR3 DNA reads TGTGCCAGTAGTATTAACACCGGGTCCTACGAGCAGTACTTC. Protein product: CASSINTGSYEQYF.

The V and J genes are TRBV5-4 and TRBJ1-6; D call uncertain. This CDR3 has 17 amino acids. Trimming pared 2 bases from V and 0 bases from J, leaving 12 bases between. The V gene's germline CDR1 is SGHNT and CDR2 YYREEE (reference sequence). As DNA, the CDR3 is TGTGCCAGCAGCTTAGAATCACCTTTCTCCTATAATTCACCCCTCCACTTT. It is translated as CASSLESPFSYNSPLHF.

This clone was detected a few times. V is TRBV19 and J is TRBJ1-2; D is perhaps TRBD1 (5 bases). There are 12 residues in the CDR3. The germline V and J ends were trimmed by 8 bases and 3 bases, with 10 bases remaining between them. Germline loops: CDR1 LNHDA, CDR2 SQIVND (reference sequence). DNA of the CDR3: TGTGCCAGTGGTAGGGGAGACTATGGCTACACCTTC. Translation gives CASGRGDYGYTF.

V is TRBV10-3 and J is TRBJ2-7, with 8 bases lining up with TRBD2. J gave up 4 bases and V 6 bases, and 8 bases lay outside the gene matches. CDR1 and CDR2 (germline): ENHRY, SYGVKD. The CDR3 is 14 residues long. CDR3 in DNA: TGTGCCATCAGGGACCGAGCGGGGGAGTACGAGCAGTACTTC. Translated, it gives CAIRDRAGEYEQYF.

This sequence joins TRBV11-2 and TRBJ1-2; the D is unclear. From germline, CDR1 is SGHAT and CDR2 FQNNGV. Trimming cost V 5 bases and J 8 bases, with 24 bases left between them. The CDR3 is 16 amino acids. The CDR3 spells CASSQAPQAGLGGYTF. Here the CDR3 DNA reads TGTGCCAGCAGCCAGGCCCCCCAAGCGGGTTTGGGGGGCTACACCTTC. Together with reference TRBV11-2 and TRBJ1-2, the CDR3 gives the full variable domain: EAGVAQSPRYKIIEKRQSVAFWCNPISGHATLYWYQQILGQGPKLLIQFQNNGVVDDSQLPKDRFSAERLKGVDSTLKIQPAKLEDSAVYLCASSQAPQAGLGGYTFGSGTRLTVV.

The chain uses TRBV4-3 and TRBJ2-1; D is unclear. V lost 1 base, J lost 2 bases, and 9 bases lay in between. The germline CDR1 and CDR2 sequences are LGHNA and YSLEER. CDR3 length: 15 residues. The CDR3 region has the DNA TGCGCCAGCAGCCAAGCGTACAGAACCTACAATGAGCAGTTCTTC. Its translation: CASSQAYRTYNEQFF.

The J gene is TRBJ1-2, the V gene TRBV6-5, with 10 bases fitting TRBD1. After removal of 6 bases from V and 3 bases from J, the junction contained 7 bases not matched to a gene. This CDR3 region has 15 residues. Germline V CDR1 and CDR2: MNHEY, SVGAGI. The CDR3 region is CASSQGTGEYYGYTF. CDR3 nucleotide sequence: TGTGCCAGCAGCCAAGGGACAGGGGAATACTATGGCTACACCTTC.

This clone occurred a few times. The CDR3 region is CASSHQWGTGELFF. Here the CDR3 DNA reads TGTGCCAGCAGCCACCAGTGGGGGACCGGGGAGCTGTTTTTT. The rearrangement joins TRBV9 to TRBJ2-2, with D tentatively TRBD1 or TRBD2 (5 bases each). The V gene's germline CDR1 is SGDLS and CDR2 YYNGEE. V was cut by 4 bases and J by 5 bases, with 12 bases left in between. This CDR3 is 14 amino acids long.

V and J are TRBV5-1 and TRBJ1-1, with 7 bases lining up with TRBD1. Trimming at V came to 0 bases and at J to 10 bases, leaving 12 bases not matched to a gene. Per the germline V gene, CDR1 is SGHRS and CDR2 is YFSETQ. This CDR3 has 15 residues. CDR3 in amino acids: CASSLDGQAQRGAFF. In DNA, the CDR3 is TGCGCCAGCAGCTTGGACGGACAGGCCCAGAGGGGAGCTTTCTTT.

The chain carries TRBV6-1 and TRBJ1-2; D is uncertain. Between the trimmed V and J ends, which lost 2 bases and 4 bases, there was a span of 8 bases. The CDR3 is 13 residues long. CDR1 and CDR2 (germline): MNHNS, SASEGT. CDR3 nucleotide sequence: TGTGCCAGCAGTGAAAACGGGGTCTATGGCTACACCTTC. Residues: CASSENGVYGYTF.

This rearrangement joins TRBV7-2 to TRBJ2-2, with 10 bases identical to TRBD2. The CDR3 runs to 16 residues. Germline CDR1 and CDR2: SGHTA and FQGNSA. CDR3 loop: CVCARERGGFGGELFF. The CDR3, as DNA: TGTGTGTGCGCGCGGGAGCGGGGGGGCTTCGGCGGGGAGCTGTTTTTT.

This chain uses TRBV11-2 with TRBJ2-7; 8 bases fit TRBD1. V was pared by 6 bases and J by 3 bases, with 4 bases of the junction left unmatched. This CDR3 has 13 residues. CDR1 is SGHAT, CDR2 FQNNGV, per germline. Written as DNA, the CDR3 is TGTGCCAGCAGATTTACAGGGGGCTACGAGCAGTACTTC. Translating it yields CASRFTGGYEQYF.